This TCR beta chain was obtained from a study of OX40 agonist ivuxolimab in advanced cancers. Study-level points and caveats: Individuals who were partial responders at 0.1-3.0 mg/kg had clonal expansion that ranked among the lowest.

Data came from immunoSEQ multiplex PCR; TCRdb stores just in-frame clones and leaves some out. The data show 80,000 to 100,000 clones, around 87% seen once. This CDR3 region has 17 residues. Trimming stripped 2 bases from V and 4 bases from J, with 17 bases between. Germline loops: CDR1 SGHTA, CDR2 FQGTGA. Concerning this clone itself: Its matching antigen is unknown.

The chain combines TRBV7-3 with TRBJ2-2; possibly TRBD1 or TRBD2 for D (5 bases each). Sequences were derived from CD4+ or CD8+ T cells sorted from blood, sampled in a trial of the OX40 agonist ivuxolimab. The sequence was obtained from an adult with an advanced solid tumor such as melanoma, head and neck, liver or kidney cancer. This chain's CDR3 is CASSLGDGPPGTGELFF. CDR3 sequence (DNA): TGTGCCAGCAGCTTAGGGGACGGCCCACCGGGCACCGGGGAGCTGTTTTTT.